The present entry profiles one TCR beta chain with its context. The data originate from a study of long-term antiretroviral therapy in people with HIV. Survey-level resolution applied to immunoSEQ assay v3.0. Repertoires were generated with immunoSEQ multiplex PCR, while TCRdb's copy carries only in-frame clones and drops some. This sample has 15,000 to 20,000 clones, with less than 95% found just once. The J segment lost 11 bases and the V segment lost 0 bases, leaving 10 bases of the junction unmatched. CDR1 is MNHEY and CDR2 is SVGAGI in the germline V gene. The length of the CDR3 is 15 residues. The study drew at least one pre-ART and at least two post-ART PBMC samples from every donor.

The receptor's source is a woman between 45 and 65 years old with HIV. Here the sequenced sample was unsorted PBMCs, taken 6 to 6.5 years after starting antiretroviral therapy. V is TRBV6-5 and J is TRBJ2-7; 10 bases are shared with TRBD2. The DNA of the CDR3 is TGTGCCAGCAGTTACTCGCCTAGCGGGAGTTTAGCAAAGTACTTC. It codes for CASSYSPSGSLAKYF.